These T cell receptor beta chains were read from a single sample in a study of CD8 T cells in Susac syndrome. TCRdb reprocessed the immunoSEQ multiplex PCR reads via MiXCR and lists one record per CDR3 protein. Of approximately 120,000 distinct CDR3 sequences listed, around 91% are singletons. The sample consisted of CD8+ T cells from PBMCs. These receptors were obtained from a human donor with multiple sclerosis. Both conserved end residues are trimmed from each CDR3. The order of the fields is clone size, J gene, V gene, CDR3 protein. Size is omitted from some rows. Given values are once, few, many or a class for expanded clones.

>-|TRBJ2-7|TRBV28
ASSRYSSIYGQY
>-|TRBJ1-1|TRBV7-9
ASSFGGHTEAF
>few|TRBJ2-7|TRBV30
AWSFSEDHEQY
>-|TRBJ1-1|TRBV27
ASSFFRGDTEAF
>-|TRBJ2-2|TRBV28
ASSLRESPTGELF
>-|TRBJ1-1|TRBV7-6
ASSPPGWAEAF
>-|TRBJ2-7|TRBV10-2
ASVWTSGTYEQY
>-|TRBJ1-4|TRBV16
ASSQVIFRTARTNEKLF
>-|TRBJ2-2|TRBV29-1
SVSGTFGELF
>-|TRBJ2-2|TRBV5-6
ASSSQNTGELF
>-|TRBJ1-2|TRBV20-1
SARDPRATGDYGYT
>-|TRBJ1-2|TRBV9
ASNLEVGYGYT
>-|TRBJ2-7|TRBV5-4
ASRGQAYEQY
>-|TRBJ2-1|TRBV6-2/TRBV6-3
ATGVYNNEQF
>once|TRBJ2-3|TRBV19
ASSPLALVPTDTQY
>-|TRBJ1-1|TRBV5-4
ASSGQGNTEAF
>-|TRBJ2-1|TRBV13
ASSSRLAGGYNEQF
>-|TRBJ2-7|TRBV2
ASAGVFLEQY
>-|TRBJ1-2|TRBV6-5
ASSYYTGYGYT
>-|TRBJ1-1|TRBV20-1
SARDRDRYVNTEAF